These T cell receptor beta chains were read from a single sample in a study of regulatory T cells in long-lasting Graves disease. TCRdb itself ran the multiplex PCR reads through MiXCR, one entry per CDR3 protein. The data show a few hundred thousand distinct CDR3 sequences, about 14% seen once. This sample also belongs to another study, concerning T cells in Graves' hyperthyroidism and ophthalmopathy.

The specimen was peripheral blood mononuclear cells (PBMCs), collected at new diagnosis, from a patient treated with antithyroid drugs. The receptor source for this set is a woman aged 45-65 years with Graves disease. The CDR3 runs from the conserved cysteine through the conserved F or W. Fields, in order: J gene, V gene, D gene, clone size, CDR3 DNA, CDR3 protein. A D gene is named only where the DNA matches it firmly. Part of the rows lack a size; the others show once, few, many or a class for expanded clones.

>TRBJ2-5|TRBV28|TRBD1|many
TGTGCCAGCAGTTCCTTCGACAGGGGTCAAGAGACCCAGTACTTC
CASSSFDRGQETQYF
>TRBJ2-3|TRBV12-3/TRBV12-4|-|many
TGTGCCAGCAGTTTCAGGGGGCGGGAGCTAACAGATACGCAGTATTTT
CASSFRGRELTDTQYF
>TRBJ2-1|TRBV5-1|TRBD2|many
TGCGCCAGCAGCTTGATAGTGGGGACTAGCGGGAGTATTGAGCAGTTCTTC
CASSLIVGTSGSIEQFF
>TRBJ2-1|TRBV11-2|-|many
TGTGCCAGCAGCTTCACAGGTGAGCAGTTCTTC
CASSFTGEQFF
>TRBJ1-2|TRBV4-1|-|few
TGCGCCAGCAGCCAAGTGTCCGGGGCCTATGGCTACACCTTC
CASSQVSGAYGYTF
>TRBJ2-5|TRBV5-1|TRBD1|many
TGCGCCAGCAGCATCGGACAGGGGGCCGGGGAGACCCAGTACTTC
CASSIGQGAGETQYF
>TRBJ2-7|TRBV5-1|TRBD1|few
TGCGCCAGCAGCGTTGACCCCGGGACAGGGCTCTACGAGCAGTACTTC
CASSVDPGTGLYEQYF
>TRBJ2-1|TRBV11-2|TRBD2|many
TGTGCCAGCAGCGGGGGGGTGGCGGTCTCCTACAATGAGCAGTTCTTC
CASSGGVAVSYNEQFF
>TRBJ2-3|TRBV6-5|TRBD2|few
TGTGCCAGCAGTTACCCGGGACTAGCGGGAGGTATGGATACGCAGTATTTT
CASSYPGLAGGMDTQYF
>TRBJ1-2|TRBV6-1|-|once
TGTGCCAGCCGGACGTGGGACGTTGACTATGGCTACACCTTC
CASRTWDVDYGYTF
>TRBJ1-2|TRBV13|-|many
TGTGCCAGCAGCTTAGGTCGGGGTGGCTACACCTTC
CASSLGRGGYTF
>TRBJ2-7|TRBV2|-|many
TGTGCCAGCAGTGACAGGATTCTCTACGAGCAGTACTTC
CASSDRILYEQYF
>TRBJ2-1|TRBV12-3/TRBV12-4|-|many
TGTGCCAGCAGTAGCCCTGGGGCAGGGGGGACCCCTAACTACAATGAGCAGTTCTTC
CASSSPGAGGTPNYNEQFF
>TRBJ2-7|TRBV20-1|TRBD1|many
TGCAGTGCTAGCCCCCGGGACAGGGCCTACGAGCAGTACTTC
CSASPRDRAYEQYF
>TRBJ1-1|TRBV27|TRBD1|many
TGTGCCAGCAGTTTTAGACAGGGGGCCAACACTGAAGCTTTCTTT
CASSFRQGANTEAFF
>TRBJ2-3|TRBV2|TRBD2|many
TGTGCCAGCAGTGGCTGGCGGGAGGTCACAGATACGCAGTATTTT
CASSGWREVTDTQYF
>TRBJ1-5|TRBV9|-|-
TGTGCCAGCAGCGCAGGGGAGTATAATCAGCCCCAGCATTTT
CASSAGEYNQPQHF
>TRBJ1-1|TRBV27|-|many
TGTGCCAGCCTACCGCGCGGGGTGGGGAACACTGAAGCTTTCTTT
CASLPRGVGNTEAFF
>TRBJ2-1|TRBV9|-|many
TGTGCCAGCAGCGTAGAGTATGGTAGACGAGTGGGACTGTTCTTC
CASSVEYGRRVGLFF
>TRBJ2-3|TRBV19|TRBD1|-
TGTGCCAGTAGTACTCAGGGGACAGATGCGCAGTATTTT
CASSTQGTDAQYF
>TRBJ2-4|TRBV6-2/TRBV6-3|-|-
TGTGCCAGCAGTTACGCAGACAGATCGGTTCAGTACTTC
CASSYADRSVQYF
>TRBJ1-3|TRBV3-1|-|-
TGTGCCAGCAGCCAAGGGGAAAGAAACACCATATATTTT
CASSQGERNTIYF
>TRBJ2-3|TRBV6-9|TRBD2|few
TGTGCCAGCAGTTACTCTGGACTAGCGGAATCGGATACGCAGTATTTT
CASSYSGLAESDTQYF
>TRBJ1-4|TRBV10-3|TRBD1|-
TGTGCCATCAGTGAGTCGAGGACAGGGATCGAAAAACTGTTTTTT
CAISESRTGIEKLFF
>TRBJ1-2|TRBV28|-|-
TGTGCCAGCAGTTCTATGGACGTTGCGGGCTCTGGCTACACCTTC
CASSSMDVAGSGYTF
>TRBJ1-2|TRBV10-3|TRBD1|many
TGTGCCATCAGTGAGCCCATAGGGGGCCTGGGCTATGGCTACACCTTC
CAISEPIGGLGYGYTF
>TRBJ1-2|TRBV27|TRBD1|few
TGTGCCAGCAGGGCGGGGCAGGGGGCGAGTCAGGATGGCTACACCTTC
CASRAGQGASQDGYTF
>TRBJ1-1|TRBV6-1|-|many
TGTGCCGCCTCCGGGGCAGGGGCAGGAAACACTGAAGCTTTCTTT
CAASGAGAGNTEAFF
>TRBJ2-2|TRBV3-1|-|many
TGTGCCAGCAGCTTGCACACCGGGGAGCTGTTTTTT
CASSLHTGELFF
>TRBJ2-7|TRBV7-2|-|-
TGTGCCAGCAGCTTAGATACCGGAACCTACGAGCAGTACTTC
CASSLDTGTYEQYF
>TRBJ1-6|TRBV3-1|-|few
TGTGCCAGCAGCCAAGGGGCCGATAATTCACCCCTCCACTTT
CASSQGADNSPLHF
>TRBJ1-1|TRBV5-1|TRBD1|few
TGCGCCAGCAGCCTGACCGGGACAGGGGGCACTGAAGCTTTCTTT
CASSLTGTGGTEAFF
>TRBJ1-6|TRBV7-8|-|few
TGTGCCAGCAGTTCGGAACGGGGGTTGAACTCCTATAATTCACCCCTCCACTTT
CASSSERGLNSYNSPLHF
>TRBJ1-2|TRBV29-1|-|once
TGCAGCGTTGACGCCGAGGGGTATGGCTACACCTTC
CSVDAEGYGYTF
>TRBJ2-5|TRBV6-1|-|many
TGTGCCAGCAGCACACCCAGTCAGGGTTTGCAAGAGACCCAGTACTTC
CASSTPSQGLQETQYF
>TRBJ2-2|TRBV18|-|many
TGTGCCAGCTCACCAAATCCGGGACTGAACACCGGGGAGCTGTTTTTT
CASSPNPGLNTGELFF
>TRBJ1-2|TRBV16|-|-
TGTGCCAGCAGTTCGGGACTGGTAAATATGGACTATGGCTACACCTTC
CASSSGLVNMDYGYTF
>TRBJ2-2|TRBV3-1|TRBD1|-
TGTGCCAGCAGCCAGCGGACAGGGGAGGGCGGGGAGCTGTTTTTT
CASSQRTGEGGELFF
>TRBJ2-1|TRBV19|TRBD2|many
TGTGCCAGTAGGAAAAGGACGGGGAGCGGGAGCAGTTACAATGAGCAGTTCTTC
CASRKRTGSGSSYNEQFF
>TRBJ2-1|TRBV6-9|-|few
TGTGCCAGCAGTTACTCCGAGGTGGGGGAGCAGTTCTTC
CASSYSEVGEQFF
>TRBJ2-3|TRBV27|TRBD2|many
TGTGCCAGCAGTTTATCCCGACTAGCGGCTTACACAGATACGCAGTATTTT
CASSLSRLAAYTDTQYF
>TRBJ1-6|TRBV20-1|TRBD1|few
TGCAGTGCTAGAGGCCCGCCAGGGGGCTCAACTTATAATTCACCCCTCCACTTT
CSARGPPGGSTYNSPLHF
>TRBJ2-1|TRBV6-4|-|many
TGTGCCAGCAGTGGCCCCCGGGACCCGTACAATGAGCAGTTCTTC
CASSGPRDPYNEQFF
>TRBJ2-2|TRBV27|TRBD2|many
TGTGCCAGCAGTCCGCGACTAGCGGGAGTTGTCACCGGGGAGCTGTTTTTT
CASSPRLAGVVTGELFF
>TRBJ2-7|TRBV30|-|few
TGTGCCTGGAGGGATACCCCAAGTGCGCGGCAGTACTTC
CAWRDTPSARQYF
>TRBJ2-2|TRBV11-2|TRBD2|many
TGTGCCAGCAGCTGGGGACTAGCGGGAGGGGCCGGGGAGCTGTTTTTT
CASSWGLAGGAGELFF
>TRBJ2-3|TRBV30|TRBD2|many
TGTGCCTGGAGGGGGGGGTACACAGATACGCAGTATTTT
CAWRGGYTDTQYF